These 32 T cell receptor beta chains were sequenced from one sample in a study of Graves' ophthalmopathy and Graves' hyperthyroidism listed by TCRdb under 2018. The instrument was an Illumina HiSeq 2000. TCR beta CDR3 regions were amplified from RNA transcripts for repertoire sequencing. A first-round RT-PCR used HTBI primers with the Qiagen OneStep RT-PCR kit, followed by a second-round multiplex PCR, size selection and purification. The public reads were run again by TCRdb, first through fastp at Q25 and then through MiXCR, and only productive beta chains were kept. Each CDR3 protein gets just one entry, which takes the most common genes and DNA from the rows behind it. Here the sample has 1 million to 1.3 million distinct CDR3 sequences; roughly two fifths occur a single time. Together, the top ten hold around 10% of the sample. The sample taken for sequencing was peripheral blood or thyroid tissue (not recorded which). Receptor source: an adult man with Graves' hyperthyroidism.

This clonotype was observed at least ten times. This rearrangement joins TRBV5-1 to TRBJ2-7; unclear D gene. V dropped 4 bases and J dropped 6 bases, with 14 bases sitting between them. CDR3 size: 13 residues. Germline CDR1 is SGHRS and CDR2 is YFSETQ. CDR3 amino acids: CASSGLTSSEQYF. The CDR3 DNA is TGCGCCAGCAGCGGCCTCACGTCATCCGAGCAGTACTTC.

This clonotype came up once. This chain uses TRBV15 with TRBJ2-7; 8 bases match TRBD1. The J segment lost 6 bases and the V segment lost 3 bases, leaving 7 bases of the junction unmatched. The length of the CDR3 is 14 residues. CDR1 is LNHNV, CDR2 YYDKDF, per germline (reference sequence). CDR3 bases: TGTGCCACCAGCAGCGGACAGGGTACGGGCGAGCAGTACTTC. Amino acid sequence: CATSSGQGTGEQYF.

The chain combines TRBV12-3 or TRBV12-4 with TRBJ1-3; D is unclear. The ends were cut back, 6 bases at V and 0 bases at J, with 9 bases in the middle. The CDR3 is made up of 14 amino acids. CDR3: CASRSGSSGNTIYF. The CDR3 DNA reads TGTGCCAGCAGGTCCGGAAGCTCTGGAAACACCATATATTTT.

CDR3 nucleotides: TGTGCCAGCAGCTTAGGAAGTAGGGCACCTAACTATGGCTACACCTTC. It encodes CASSLGSRAPNYGYTF. The V and J genes are TRBV7-9 and TRBJ1-2; no clear D. The CDR3 consists of 16 residues. Looked up from germline, CDR1 is SEHNR and CDR2 is FQNEAQ (reference sequence). V shed 1 base and J shed 0 bases, with 12 bases lying between them.

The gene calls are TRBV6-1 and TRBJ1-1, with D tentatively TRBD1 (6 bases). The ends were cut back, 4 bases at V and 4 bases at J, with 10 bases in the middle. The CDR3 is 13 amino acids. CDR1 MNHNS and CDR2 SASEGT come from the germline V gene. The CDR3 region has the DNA TGTGCCAGCAGTGCGGAGGGGGGCACTGAAGCTTTCTTT. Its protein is CASSAEGGTEAFF.

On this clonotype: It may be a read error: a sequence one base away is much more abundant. Here the CDR3 reads CASSLVGGMDTEAFF. The DNA for the CDR3 is TGTGCCAGCAGTTTGGTCGGGGGCATGGACACTGAAGCTTTCTTT. The J gene is TRBJ1-1, the V gene TRBV12-3 or TRBV12-4; D possibly corresponds to TRBD1 (6 bases). The CDR3 runs 15 residues. Trimming stripped 3 bases from V and 3 bases from J, with 14 bases between.

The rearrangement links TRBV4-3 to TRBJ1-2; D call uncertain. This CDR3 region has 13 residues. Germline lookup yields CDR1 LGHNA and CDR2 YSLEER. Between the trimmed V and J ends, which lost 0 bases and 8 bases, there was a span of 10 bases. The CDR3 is CASSQDPFRGYTF. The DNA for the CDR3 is TGCGCCAGCAGCCAAGATCCTTTTAGGGGCTACACCTTC.

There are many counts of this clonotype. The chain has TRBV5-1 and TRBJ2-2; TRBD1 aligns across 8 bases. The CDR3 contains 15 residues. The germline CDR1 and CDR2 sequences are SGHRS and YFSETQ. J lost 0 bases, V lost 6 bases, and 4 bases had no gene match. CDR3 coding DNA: TGCGCCAGCAATAAGACAGGGGCGAACACCGGGGAGCTGTTTTTT. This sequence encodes CASNKTGANTGELFF.

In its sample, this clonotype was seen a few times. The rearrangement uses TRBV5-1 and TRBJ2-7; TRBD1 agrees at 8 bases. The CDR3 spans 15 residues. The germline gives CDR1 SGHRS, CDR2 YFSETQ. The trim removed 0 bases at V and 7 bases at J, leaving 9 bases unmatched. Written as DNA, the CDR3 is TGCGCCAGCAGCTTGGCGGGACAGGAGGTTTCTGAGCAGTACTTC. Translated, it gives CASSLAGQEVSEQYF. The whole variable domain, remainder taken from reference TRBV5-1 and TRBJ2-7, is KAGVTQTPRYLIKTRGQQVTLSCSPISGHRSVSWYQQTPGQGLQFLFEYFSETQRNKGNFPGRFSGRQFSNSRSEMNVSTLELGDSALYLCASSLAGQEVSEQYFGPGTRLTVT.

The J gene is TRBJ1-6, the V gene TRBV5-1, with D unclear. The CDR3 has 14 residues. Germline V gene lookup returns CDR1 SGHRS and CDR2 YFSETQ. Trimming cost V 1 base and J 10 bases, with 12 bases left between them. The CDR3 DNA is TGCGCCAGCAGCTTGTCCGGCCCCGAATCACCCCTCCACTTT. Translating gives CASSLSGPESPLHF.

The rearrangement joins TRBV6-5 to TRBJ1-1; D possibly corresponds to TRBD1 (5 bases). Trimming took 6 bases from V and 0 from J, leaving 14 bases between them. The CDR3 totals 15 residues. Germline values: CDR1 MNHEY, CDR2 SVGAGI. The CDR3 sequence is CASRVGEGMNTEAFF. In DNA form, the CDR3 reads TGTGCCAGCAGGGTGGGGGAGGGGATGAACACTGAAGCTTTCTTT.

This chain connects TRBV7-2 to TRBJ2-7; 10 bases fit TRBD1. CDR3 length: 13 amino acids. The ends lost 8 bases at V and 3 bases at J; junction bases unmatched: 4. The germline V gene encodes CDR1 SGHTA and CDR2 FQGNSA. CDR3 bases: TGTGCCAGCCCGGGACAGGGGCGCTACGAGCAGTACTTC. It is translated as CASPGQGRYEQYF.

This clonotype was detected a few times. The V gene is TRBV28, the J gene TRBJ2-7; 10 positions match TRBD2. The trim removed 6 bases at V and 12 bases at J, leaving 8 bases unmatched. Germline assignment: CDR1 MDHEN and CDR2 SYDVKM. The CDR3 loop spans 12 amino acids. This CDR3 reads CASSRDSGGAYF. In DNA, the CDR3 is TGTGCCAGCAGCCGTGACAGCGGGGGGGCGTACTTC.

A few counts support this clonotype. In DNA form, the CDR3 reads TGTGCCAGCACCATGGGCAGTGGGAACACTGAAGCTTTCTTT. It specifies CASTMGSGNTEAFF. The rearrangement joins TRBV6-1 to TRBJ1-1; D not resolved. Trimming took off 7 bases at V and 1 base at J, with 13 bases between the two ends. CDR3 length: 14 amino acids. The V gene's germline CDR1 is MNHNS and CDR2 SASEGT.

The DNA of the CDR3 is TGTGCCAGCAGCCCGGACAGGGATAGGGCAAAACTGTTTTTT. Protein: CASSPDRDRAKLFF. V is TRBV5-4 and J is TRBJ1-4; 8 bases are shared with TRBD1. After removal of 4 bases from V and 10 bases from J, the junction contained 9 bases not matched to a gene. CDR1 SGHNT and CDR2 YYREEE come from the germline V gene (reference sequence). The CDR3 sequence is 14 residues long.

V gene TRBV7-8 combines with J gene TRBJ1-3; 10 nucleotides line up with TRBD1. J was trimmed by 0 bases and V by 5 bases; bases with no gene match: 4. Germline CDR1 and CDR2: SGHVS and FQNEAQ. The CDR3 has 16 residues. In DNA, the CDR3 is TGTGCCAGCAGCCAGGGACAGGGGCTCTCTGGAAACACCATATATTTT. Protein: CASSQGQGLSGNTIYF. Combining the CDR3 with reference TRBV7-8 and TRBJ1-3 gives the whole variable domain GAGVSQSPRYKVAKRGQDVALRCDPISGHVSLFWYQQALGQGPEFLTYFQNEAQLDKSGLPSDRFFAERPEGSVSTLKIQRTQQEDSAVYLCASSQGQGLSGNTIYFGEGSWLTVV.

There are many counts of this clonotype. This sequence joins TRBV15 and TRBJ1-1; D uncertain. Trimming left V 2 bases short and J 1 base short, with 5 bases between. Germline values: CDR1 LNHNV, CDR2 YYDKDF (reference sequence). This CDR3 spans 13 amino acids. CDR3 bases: TGTGCCACCAGCAGATTCTCGAACACTGAAGCTTTCTTT. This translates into CATSRFSNTEAFF.

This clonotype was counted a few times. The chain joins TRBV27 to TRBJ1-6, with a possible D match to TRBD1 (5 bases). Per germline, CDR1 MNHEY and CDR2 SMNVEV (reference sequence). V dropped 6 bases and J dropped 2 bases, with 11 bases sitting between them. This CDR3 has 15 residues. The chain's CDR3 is CASRKGLTYNSPLHF. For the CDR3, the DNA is TGTGCCAGCAGAAAGGGACTGACCTATAATTCACCCCTCCACTTT.

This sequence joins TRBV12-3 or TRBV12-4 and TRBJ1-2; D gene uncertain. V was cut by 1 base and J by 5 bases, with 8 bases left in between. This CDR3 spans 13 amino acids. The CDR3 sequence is CASSLEGWYGYTF. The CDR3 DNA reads TGTGCCAGCAGTTTAGAGGGTTGGTATGGCTACACCTTC.

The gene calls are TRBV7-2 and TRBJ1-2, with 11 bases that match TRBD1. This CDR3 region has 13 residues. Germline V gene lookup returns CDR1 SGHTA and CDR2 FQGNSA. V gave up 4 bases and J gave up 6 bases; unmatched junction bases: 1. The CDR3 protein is CASSWTGGHGYTF. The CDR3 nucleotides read TGTGCCAGCAGCTGGACAGGGGGCCATGGCTACACCTTC. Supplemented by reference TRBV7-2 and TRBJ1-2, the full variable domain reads GAGVSQSPSNKVTEKGKDVELRCDPISGHTALYWYRQSLGQGLEFLIYFQGNSAPDKSGLPSDRFSAERTGGSVSTLTIQRTQQEDSAVYLCASSWTGGHGYTFGSGTRLTVV.

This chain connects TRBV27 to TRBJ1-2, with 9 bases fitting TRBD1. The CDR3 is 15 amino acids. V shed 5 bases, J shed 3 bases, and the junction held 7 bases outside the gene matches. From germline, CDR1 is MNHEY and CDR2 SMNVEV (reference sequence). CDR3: CASSPLTGGYYGYTF. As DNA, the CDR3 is TGTGCCAGCAGTCCTCTGACAGGGGGGTACTATGGCTACACCTTC.

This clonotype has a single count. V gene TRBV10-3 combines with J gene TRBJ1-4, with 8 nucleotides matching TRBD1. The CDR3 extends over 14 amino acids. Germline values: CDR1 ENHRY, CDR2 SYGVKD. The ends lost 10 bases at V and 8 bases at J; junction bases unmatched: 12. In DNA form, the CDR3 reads TGTGCCACCAGAGAAGACAGGGGTGGGGAAAAACTGTTTTTT. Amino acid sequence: CATREDRGGEKLFF.

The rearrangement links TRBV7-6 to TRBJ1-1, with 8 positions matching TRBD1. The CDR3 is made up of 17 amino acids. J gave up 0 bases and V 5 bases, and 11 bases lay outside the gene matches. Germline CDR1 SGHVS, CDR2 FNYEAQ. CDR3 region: CASSVDRGGAMNTEAFF. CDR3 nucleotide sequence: TGTGCCAGCAGCGTAGACAGGGGAGGGGCCATGAACACTGAAGCTTTCTTT.

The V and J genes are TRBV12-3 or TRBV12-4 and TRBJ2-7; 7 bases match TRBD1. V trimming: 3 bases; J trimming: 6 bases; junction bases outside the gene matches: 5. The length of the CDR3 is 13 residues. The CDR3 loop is CASSFFRGTEQYF. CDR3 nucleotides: TGTGCCAGCAGTTTCTTCAGGGGGACCGAGCAGTACTTC.

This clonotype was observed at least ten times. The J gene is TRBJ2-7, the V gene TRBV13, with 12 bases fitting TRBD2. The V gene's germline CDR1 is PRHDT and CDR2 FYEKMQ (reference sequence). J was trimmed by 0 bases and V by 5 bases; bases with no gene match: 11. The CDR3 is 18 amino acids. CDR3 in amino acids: CASSRGRLAGGSSYEQYF. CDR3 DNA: TGTGCCAGCAGCCGAGGTCGGCTAGCGGGGGGGAGCTCCTACGAGCAGTACTTC.

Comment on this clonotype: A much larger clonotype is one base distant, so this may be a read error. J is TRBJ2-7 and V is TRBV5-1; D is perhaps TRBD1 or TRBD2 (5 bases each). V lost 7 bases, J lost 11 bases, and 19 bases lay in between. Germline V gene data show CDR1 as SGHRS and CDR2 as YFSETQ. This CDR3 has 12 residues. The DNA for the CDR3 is TGCGCCAGCGGCACAGGCACGGCCGGGAAGTACTTC. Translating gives CASGTGTAGKYF.

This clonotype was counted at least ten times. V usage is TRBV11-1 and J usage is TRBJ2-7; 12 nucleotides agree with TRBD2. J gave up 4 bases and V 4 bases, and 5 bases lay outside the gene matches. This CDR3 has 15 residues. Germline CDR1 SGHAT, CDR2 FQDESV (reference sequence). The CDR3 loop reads CASSSPGLAGYEQYF. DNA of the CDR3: TGTGCCAGCAGCTCACCGGGACTAGCGGGTTACGAGCAGTACTTC.

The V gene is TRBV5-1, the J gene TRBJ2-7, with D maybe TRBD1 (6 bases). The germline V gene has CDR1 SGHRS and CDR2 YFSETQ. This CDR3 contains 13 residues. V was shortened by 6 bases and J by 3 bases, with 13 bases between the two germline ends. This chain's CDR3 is CASNPQGHYEQYF. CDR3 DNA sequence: TGCGCCAGCAACCCACAGGGCCACTACGAGCAGTACTTC.

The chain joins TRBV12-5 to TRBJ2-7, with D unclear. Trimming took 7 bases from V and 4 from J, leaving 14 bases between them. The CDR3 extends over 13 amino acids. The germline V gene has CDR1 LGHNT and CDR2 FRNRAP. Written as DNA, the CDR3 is TGTGCTAGTGCCGCGACACCGATGTACGAGCAGTACTTC. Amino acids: CASAATPMYEQYF.

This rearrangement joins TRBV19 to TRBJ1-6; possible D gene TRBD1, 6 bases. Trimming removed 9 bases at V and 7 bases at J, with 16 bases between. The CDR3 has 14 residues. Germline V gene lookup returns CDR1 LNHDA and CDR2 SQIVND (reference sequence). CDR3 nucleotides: TGTGCCAGCGCTACAGGGAGGAGAAATTCACCCCTCCACTTT. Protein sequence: CASATGRRNSPLHF.

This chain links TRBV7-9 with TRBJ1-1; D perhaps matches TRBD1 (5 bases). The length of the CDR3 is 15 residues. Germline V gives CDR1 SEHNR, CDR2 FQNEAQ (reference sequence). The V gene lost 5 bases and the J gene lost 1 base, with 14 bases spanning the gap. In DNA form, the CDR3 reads TGTGCCAGCAGCCGCCAGGGTCAGGGGAACACTGAAGCTTTCTTT. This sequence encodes CASSRQGQGNTEAFF.

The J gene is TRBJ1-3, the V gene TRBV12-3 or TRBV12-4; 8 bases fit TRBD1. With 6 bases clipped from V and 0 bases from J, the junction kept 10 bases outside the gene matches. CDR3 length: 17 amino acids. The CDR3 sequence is CASSIGTGRHSGNTIYF. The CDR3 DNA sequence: TGTGCCAGCAGCATCGGGACAGGACGTCACTCTGGAAACACCATATATTTT.